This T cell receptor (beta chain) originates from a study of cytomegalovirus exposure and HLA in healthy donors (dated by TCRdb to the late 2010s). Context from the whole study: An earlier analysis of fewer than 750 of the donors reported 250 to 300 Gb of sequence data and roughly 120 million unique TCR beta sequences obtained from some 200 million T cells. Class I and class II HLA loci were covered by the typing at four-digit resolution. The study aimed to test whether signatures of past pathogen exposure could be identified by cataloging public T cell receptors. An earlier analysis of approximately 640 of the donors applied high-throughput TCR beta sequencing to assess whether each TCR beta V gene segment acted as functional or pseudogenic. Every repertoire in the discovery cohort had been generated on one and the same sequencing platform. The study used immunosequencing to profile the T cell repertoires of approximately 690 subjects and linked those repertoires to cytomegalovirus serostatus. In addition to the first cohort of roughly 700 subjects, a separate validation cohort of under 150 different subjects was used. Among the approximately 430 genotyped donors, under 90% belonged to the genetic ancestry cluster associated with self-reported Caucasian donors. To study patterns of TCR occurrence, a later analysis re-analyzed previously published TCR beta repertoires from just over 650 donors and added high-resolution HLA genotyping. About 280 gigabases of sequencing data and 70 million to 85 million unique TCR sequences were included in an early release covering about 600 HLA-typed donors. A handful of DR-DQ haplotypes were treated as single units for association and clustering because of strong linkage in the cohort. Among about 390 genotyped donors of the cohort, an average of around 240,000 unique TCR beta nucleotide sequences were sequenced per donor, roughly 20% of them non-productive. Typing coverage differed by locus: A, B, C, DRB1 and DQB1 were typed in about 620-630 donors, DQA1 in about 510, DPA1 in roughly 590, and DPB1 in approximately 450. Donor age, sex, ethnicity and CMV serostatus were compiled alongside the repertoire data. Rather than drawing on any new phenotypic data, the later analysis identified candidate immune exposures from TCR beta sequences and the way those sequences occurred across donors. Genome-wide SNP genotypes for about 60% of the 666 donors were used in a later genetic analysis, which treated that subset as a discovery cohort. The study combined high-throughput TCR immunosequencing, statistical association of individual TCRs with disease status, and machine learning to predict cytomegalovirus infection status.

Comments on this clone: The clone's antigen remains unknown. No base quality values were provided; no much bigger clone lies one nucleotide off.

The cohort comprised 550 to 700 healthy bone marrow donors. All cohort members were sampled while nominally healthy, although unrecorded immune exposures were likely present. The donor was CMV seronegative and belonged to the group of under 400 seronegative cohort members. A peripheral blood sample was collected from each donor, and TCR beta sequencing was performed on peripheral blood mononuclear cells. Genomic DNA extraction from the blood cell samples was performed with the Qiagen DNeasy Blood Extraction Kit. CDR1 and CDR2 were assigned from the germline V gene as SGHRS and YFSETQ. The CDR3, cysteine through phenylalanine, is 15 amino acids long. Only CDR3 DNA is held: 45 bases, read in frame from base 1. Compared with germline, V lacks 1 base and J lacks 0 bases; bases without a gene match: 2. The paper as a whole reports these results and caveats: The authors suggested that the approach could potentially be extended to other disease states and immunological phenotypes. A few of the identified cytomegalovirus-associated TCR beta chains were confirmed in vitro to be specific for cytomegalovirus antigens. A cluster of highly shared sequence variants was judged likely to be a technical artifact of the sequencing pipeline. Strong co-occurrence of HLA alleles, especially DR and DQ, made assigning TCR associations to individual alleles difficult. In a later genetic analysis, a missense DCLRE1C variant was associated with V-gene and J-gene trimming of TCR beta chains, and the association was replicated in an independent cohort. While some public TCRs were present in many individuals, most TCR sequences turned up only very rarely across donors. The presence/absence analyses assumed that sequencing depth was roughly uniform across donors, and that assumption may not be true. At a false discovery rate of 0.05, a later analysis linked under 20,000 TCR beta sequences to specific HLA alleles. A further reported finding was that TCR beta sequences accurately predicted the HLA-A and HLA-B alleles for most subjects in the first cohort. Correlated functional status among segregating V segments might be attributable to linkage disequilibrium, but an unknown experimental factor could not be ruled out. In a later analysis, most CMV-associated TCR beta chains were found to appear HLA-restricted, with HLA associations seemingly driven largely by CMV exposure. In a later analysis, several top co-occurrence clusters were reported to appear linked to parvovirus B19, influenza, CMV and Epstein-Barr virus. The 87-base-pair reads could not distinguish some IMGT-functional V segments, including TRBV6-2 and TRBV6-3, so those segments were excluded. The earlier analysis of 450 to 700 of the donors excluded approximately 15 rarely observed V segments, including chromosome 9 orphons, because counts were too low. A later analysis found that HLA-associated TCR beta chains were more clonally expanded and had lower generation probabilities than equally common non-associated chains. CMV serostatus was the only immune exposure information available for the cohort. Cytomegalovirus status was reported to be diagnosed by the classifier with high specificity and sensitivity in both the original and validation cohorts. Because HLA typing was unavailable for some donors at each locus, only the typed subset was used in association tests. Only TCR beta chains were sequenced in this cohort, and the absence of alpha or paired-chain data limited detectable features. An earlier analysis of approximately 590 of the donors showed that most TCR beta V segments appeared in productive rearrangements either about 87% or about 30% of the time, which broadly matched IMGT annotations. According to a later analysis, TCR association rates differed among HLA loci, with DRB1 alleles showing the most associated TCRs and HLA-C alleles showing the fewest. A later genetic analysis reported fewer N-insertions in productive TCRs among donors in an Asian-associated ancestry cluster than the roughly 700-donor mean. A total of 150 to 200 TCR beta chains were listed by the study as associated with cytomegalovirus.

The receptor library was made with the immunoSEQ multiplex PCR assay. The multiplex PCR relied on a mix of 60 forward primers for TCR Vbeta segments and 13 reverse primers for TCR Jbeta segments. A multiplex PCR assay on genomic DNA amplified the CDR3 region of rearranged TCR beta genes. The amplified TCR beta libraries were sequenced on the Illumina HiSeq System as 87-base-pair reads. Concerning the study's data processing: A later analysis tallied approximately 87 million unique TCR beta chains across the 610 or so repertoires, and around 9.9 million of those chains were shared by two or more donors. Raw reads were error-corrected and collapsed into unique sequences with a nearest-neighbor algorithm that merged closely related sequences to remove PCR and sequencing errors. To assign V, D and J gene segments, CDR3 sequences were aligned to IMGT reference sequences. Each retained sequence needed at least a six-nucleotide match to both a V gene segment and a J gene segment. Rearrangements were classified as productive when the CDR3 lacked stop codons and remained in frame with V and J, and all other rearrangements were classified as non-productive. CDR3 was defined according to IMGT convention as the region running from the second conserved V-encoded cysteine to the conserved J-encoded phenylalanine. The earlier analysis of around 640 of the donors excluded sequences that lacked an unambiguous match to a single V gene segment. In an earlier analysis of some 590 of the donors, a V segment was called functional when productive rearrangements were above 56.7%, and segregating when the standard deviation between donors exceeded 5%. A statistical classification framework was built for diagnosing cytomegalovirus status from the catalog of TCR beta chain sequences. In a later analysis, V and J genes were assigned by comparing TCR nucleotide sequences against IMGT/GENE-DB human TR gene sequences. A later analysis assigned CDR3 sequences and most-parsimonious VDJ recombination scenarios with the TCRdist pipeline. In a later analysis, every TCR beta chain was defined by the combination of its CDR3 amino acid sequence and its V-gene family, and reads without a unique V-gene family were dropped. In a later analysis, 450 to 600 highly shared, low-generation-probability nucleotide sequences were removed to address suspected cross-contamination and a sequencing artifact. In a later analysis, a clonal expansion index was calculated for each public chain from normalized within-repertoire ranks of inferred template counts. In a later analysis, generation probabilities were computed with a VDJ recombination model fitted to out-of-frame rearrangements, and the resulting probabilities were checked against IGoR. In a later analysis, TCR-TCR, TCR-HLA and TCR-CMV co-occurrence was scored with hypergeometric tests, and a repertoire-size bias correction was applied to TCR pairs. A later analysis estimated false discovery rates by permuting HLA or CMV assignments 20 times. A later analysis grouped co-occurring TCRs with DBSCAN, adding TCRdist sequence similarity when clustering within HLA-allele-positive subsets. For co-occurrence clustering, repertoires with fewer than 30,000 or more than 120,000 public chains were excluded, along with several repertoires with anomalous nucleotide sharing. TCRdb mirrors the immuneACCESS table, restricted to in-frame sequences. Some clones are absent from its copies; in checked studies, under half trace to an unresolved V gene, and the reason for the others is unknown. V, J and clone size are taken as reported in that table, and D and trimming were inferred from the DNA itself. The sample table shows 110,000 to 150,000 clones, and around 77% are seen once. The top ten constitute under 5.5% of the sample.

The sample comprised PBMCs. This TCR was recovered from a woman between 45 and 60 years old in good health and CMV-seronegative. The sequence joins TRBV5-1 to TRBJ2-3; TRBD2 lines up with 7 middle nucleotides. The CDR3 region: CASSLWGGSTDTQYF. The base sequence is TGCGCCAGCAGCTTGTGGGGGGGAAGCACAGATACGCAGTATTTT.